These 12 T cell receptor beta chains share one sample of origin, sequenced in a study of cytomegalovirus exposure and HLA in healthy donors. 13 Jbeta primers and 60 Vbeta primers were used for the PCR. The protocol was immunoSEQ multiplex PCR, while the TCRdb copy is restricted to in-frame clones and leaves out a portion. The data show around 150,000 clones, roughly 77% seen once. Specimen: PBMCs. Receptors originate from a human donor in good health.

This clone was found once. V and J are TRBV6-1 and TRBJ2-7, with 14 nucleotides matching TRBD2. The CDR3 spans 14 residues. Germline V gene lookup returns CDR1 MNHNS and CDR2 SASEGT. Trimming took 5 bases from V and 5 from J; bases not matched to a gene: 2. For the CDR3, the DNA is TGTGCCAGCAGTAGGGGACTAGCGGGAGACGAGCAGTACTTC. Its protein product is CASSRGLAGDEQYF.

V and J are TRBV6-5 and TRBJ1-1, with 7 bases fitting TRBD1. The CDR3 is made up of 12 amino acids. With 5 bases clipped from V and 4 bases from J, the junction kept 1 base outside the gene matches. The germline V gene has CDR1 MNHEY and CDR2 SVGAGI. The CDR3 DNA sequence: TGTGCCAGCAGTAGACAGGGCACTGAAGCTTTCTTT. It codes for CASSRQGTEAFF.

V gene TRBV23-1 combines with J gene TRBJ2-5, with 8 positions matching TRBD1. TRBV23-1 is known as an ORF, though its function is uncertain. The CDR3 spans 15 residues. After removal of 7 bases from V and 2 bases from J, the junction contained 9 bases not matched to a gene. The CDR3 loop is CASNRGRDRQETQYF. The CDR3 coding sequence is TGCGCCAGCAATCGAGGCCGGGACAGGCAAGAGACCCAGTACTTC.

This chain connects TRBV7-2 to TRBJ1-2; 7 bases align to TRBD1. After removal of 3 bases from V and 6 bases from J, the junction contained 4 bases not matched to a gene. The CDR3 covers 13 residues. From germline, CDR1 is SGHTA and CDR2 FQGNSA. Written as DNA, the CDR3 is TGTGCCAGCAGCTTTGACAGGGTTCATGGCTACACCTTC. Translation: CASSFDRVHGYTF. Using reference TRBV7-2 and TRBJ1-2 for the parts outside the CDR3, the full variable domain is GAGVSQSPSNKVTEKGKDVELRCDPISGHTALYWYRQSLGQGLEFLIYFQGNSAPDKSGLPSDRFSAERTGGSVSTLTIQRTQQEDSAVYLCASSFDRVHGYTFGSGTRLTVV.

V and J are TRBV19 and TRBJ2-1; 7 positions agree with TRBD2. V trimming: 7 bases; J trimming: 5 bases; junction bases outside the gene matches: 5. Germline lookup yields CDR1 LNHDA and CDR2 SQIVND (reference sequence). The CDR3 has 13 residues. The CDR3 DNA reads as TGTGCCAGTACGCTAGCGGAGGACAATGAGCAGTTCTTC. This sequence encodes CASTLAEDNEQFF.

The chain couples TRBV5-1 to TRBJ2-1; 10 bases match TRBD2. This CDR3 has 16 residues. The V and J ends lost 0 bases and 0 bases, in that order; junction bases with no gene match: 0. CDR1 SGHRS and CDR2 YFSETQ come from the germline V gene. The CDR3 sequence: CASSLASGGSYNEQFF. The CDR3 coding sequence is TGCGCCAGCAGCTTGGCTAGCGGGGGCTCCTACAATGAGCAGTTCTTC.

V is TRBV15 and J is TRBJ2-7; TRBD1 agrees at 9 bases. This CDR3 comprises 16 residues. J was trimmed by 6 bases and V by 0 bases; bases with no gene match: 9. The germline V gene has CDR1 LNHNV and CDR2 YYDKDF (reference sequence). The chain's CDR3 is CATSRDSSDRGCEQYF. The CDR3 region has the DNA TGTGCCACCAGCAGAGATTCCTCGGACAGGGGATGCGAGCAGTACTTC.

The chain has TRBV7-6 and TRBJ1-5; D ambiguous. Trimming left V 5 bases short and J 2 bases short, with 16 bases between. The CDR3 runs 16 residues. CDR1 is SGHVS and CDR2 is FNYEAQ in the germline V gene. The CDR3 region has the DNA TGTGCCAGCAGCCCTAGGACTGAATGGGGCAATCAGCCCCAGCATTTT. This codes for CASSPRTEWGNQPQHF.

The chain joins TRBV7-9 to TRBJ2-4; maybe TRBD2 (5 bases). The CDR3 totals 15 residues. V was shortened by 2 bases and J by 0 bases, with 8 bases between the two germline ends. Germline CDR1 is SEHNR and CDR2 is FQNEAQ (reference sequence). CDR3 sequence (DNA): TGTGCCAGCAGCTTACGAGGAGGAGCCAAAAACATTCAGTACTTC. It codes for CASSLRGGAKNIQYF.

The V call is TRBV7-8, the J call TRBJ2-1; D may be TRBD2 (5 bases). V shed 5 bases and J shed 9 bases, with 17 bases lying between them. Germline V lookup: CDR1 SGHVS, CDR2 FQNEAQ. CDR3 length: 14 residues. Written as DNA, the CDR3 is TGTGCCAGCAGCCGACTTAGTATACTAGGTGAGCAGTTCTTC. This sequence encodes CASSRLSILGEQFF.

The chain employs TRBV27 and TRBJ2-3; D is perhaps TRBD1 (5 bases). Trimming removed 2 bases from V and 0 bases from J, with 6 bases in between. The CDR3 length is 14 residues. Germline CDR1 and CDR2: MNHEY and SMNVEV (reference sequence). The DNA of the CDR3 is TGTGCCAGCAGTTTAGGGGCTAGCACAGATACGCAGTATTTT. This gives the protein CASSLGASTDTQYF.

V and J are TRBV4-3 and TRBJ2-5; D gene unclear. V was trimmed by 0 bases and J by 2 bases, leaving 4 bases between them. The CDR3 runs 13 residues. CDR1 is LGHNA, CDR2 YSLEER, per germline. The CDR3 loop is CASSQDLQETQYF. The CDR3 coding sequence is TGCGCCAGCAGCCAAGACCTACAAGAGACCCAGTACTTC.